In this sample, the clone carrying this T cell receptor (beta chain) turned up a few times. Its antigen is as yet unknown. Generated by immunoSEQ multiplex PCR, the TCRdb table keeps only in-frame clones and is missing some. Altogether fewer than 2,500 clones are present, approximately 20% being singletons, with the ten largest covering 15%. Sequencing of dividing CFSE-low cells from the MLR defined alloreactive TCRbeta sequences. Pre-transplant recipient cells met graft donor PBMCs, splenocytes, lymph-node cells, or third-party PBMCs. These data originate in a study of T cell clones after liver transplantation. Whole-study context: HCV positivity affected three of eight recipients; the rest lacked autoimmune or viral indications.

The sequenced sample was CD8+ T cells from cultured PBMCs. The sequence was obtained from a human patient who received a liver transplant. Some T cells may possibly be graft donor cells.

CDR3 coding DNA: TGCGCCAGCAGCCCCCTCGGGACGGTTAACACCGGGGAGCTGTTTTTT. Amino acids: CASSPLGTVNTGELFF. This chain connects TRBV4-1 to TRBJ2-2; D is tentatively TRBD1 or TRBD2 (5 bases each). V was cut by 4 bases and J by 2 bases, with 14 bases left in between. From germline, CDR1 is MGHRA and CDR2 YSYEKL. This CDR3 is 16 amino acids long.